Listed here is a single T cell receptor (beta chain). These data originate in a study of cytomegalovirus exposure and HLA in healthy donors. It was with 60 Vbeta and 13 Jbeta primers that the PCR ran. The method was immunoSEQ multiplex PCR; TCRdb's version includes in-frame clones alone and lacks a portion of them. The sample lists about 170,000 clones; around 82% were seen once. From germline, CDR1 is MNHEY and CDR2 SVGAGI. The germline V and J ends were trimmed by 6 bases and 3 bases, with 5 bases remaining between them. This CDR3 has 11 amino acids. The V gene is TRBV6-5, the J gene TRBJ1-1, with D perhaps TRBD1 (5 bases). The sample taken for sequencing was PBMCs. This receptor was identified in a male donor in good health and CMV-seronegative. CDR3: CASSRDTEAFF. In DNA form, the CDR3 reads TGTGCCAGCAGCAGGGACACTGAAGCTTTCTTT.